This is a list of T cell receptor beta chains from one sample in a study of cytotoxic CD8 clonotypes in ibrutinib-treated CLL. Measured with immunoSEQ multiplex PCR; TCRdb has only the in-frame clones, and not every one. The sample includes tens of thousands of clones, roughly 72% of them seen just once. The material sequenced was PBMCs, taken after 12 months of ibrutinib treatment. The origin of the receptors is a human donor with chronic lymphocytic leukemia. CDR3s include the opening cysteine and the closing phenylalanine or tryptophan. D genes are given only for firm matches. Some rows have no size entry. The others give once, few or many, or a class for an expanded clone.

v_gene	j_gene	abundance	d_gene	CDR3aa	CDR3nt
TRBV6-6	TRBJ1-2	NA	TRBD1	CASRGGWTGNYGYTF	TGTGCCAGCAGGGGCGGGTGGACAGGGAACTATGGCTACACCTTC
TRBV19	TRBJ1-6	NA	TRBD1	CASSIRDSYNSPLHF	TGTGCCAGTAGTATTAGGGACAGCTATAATTCACCCCTCCACTTT
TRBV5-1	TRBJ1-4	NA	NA	CASGTGHSNEKLFF	TGCGCCAGCGGCACGGGGCATTCTAATGAAAAACTGTTTTTT
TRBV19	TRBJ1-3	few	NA	CASLLDRGNTIYF	TGTGCCAGCCTTCTCGACAGGGGAAACACCATATATTTT
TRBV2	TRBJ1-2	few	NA	CASSDLRESYGYTF	TGTGCCAGCAGTGATTTGAGGGAGTCCTATGGCTACACCTTC
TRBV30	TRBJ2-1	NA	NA	CAWSVLFGNEQFF	TGTGCCTGGAGTGTTTTGTTTGGCAATGAGCAGTTCTTC
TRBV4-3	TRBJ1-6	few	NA	CASSQSATAYNSPLHF	TGCGCCAGCAGCCAATCGGCGACAGCCTATAATTCACCCCTCCACTTT
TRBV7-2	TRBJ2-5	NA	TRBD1	CASSLQQGSGETQYF	TGTGCCAGCAGCCTTCAACAGGGGAGTGGAGAGACCCAGTACTTC
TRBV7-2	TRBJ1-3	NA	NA	CASSLDPHHGGYF	TGTGCCAGCAGCTTAGATCCCCATCACGGGGGATATTTT
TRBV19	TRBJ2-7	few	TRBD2	CASRGGFSYEQYF	TGTGCCAGTAGGGGAGGGTTCTCTTACGAGCAGTACTTC
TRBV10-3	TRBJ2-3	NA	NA	CAIRRSPPDTQYF	TGTGCCATCAGGAGGTCCCCTCCAGATACGCAGTATTTT
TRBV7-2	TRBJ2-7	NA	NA	CASSLEGVSHEQYF	TGTGCCAGCAGCTTGGAAGGCGTCTCTCACGAGCAGTACTTC